One sample yielded the 4 T cell receptor beta chains listed below, sequenced in a study of T cell changes during pregnancy in multiple sclerosis. Only in-frame clones appear in the TCRdb table, and some are missing; sequencing was by immunoSEQ multiplex PCR. Among about 45,000 clones, 70% to 90% were seen once, and the ten largest hold roughly 2%. Material: peripheral blood, obtained in the first trimester of pregnancy. The receptor source for this set is a female donor with multiple sclerosis, enrolled in a pregnancy study.

This clone was seen a few times. The gene calls are TRBV30 and TRBJ1-5, with 9 bases aligning to TRBD1. This CDR3 region has 13 residues. Unmatched junction bases numbered 1, after V lost 2 bases and J lost 5 bases. Germline CDR1 GTSNPN, CDR2 SVGIG (reference sequence). The CDR3: CAWSRQGDQPQHF. CDR3 sequence (DNA): TGTGCCTGGAGTCGACAGGGGGATCAGCCCCAGCATTTT.

The chain recombines TRBV6-6 with TRBJ1-3; the D gene is possibly TRBD1 (5 bases). The germline CDR1 and CDR2 sequences are MNHNY and SVGAGI (reference sequence). The CDR3 totals 13 residues. V was shortened by 8 bases and J by 0 bases, with 8 bases between the two germline ends. This CDR3 reads CASGGVSGNTIYF. The CDR3 DNA follows: TGTGCCAGCGGGGGGGTCTCTGGAAACACCATATATTTT.

The rearrangement uses TRBV28 and TRBJ2-5, with 12 bases fitting TRBD1. The CDR3 totals 18 residues. With 6 bases clipped from V and 1 base from J, the junction kept 12 bases outside the gene matches. Germline V gene sequence: CDR1 MDHEN, CDR2 SYDVKM. The CDR3 DNA reads as TGTGCCAGCAGCGGCTCCGGGACAGGGGGCCCGTTCCAAGAGACCCAGTACTTC. It yields the protein CASSGSGTGGPFQETQYF. Full variable domain (outside the CDR3, taken from reference TRBV28 and TRBJ2-5): DVKVTQSSRYLVKRTGEKVFLECVQDMDHENMFWYRQDPGLGLRLIYFSYDVKMKEKGDIPEGYSVSREKKERFSLILESASTNQTSMYLCASSGSGTGGPFQETQYFGPGTRLLVL.

The chain employs TRBV7-8 and TRBJ1-2; perhaps TRBD1 as D (5 bases). With 5 bases removed from V and 8 bases from J, the gap between germline ends came to 15 bases. CDR1 and CDR2 (germline): SGHVS, FQNEAQ. The CDR3 has 13 amino acids. The CDR3 bases are TGTGCCAGCAGCCCCCGGGCAGGGTACGGCTACACCTTC. Translating gives CASSPRAGYGYTF.